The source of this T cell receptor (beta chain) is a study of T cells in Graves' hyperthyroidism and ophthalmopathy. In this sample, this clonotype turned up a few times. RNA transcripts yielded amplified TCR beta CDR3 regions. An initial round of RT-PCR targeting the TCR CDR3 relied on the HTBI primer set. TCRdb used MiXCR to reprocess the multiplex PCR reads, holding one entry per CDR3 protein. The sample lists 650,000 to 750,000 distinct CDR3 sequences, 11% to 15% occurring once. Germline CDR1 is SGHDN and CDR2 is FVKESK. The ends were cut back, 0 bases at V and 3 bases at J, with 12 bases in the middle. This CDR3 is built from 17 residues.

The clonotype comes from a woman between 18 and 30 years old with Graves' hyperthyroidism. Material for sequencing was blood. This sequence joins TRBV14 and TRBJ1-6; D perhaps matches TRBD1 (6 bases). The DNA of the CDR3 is TGTGCCAGCAGCCAAGATCGTAGAGGGGGCTATAATTCACCCCTCCACTTT. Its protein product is CASSQDRRGGYNSPLHF.